This T cell receptor beta chain derives from a study of metastatic and nonmetastatic thyroid tumors. Study-wide context: Repertoires were compared across blood and tumor or nodule tissue from malignant and benign thyroid patients.

Study results and caveats: Benign nodules reportedly had significantly lower TCR beta diversity than malignant thyroid tumors in blood and tumor.

Deletions cut 7 bases from V and 0 bases from J, with 9 bases between. The CDR3 sequence is 13 residues long. Germline loops: CDR1 MNHNS, CDR2 SASEGT. Per the original data handling: A papillary thyroid cancer distant-metastasis classifier was built from CDR3 differences across clinicopathological groups. With MiXCR, TCRdb called clones anew from the PCR reads. For this entry, the V and J calls and clone size follow TCRdb and not the study's own pipeline. The sample holds roughly 38,000 clones, roughly a fifth seen once. This clone was picked up many times. No antigen is known for it. No patient received treatment before thyroid surgery.

The rearrangement links TRBV6-1 to TRBJ1-1; D not certain. The sequence was obtained from a female donor with papillary thyroid cancer or a benign thyroid nodule (not recorded which). Some clones in this sample may be carry-over from other donors' samples. Sample: blood. CDR3 region: CASMSNMNTEAFF. The CDR3 DNA sequence: TGTGCCAGCATGAGCAATATGAACACTGAAGCTTTCTTT.